This TCR beta chain was identified during a study of metastatic and nonmetastatic thyroid tumors. About the study: Repertoires of blood and of tissue (tumor or nodule) from malignant and benign thyroid patients were compared.

This clone was counted many times. Its target is unknown. Not a single patient had been given any form of treatment at any point before undergoing thyroid surgery. Study-wide results and caveats: Significantly greater TCR beta diversity was reportedly found in malignant thyroid tumors than in benign nodules (in blood and tumor).

Authors' processing steps: Using the CDR3 differences seen across clinicopathological groups, the authors built a distant-metastasis classifier for papillary thyroid cancer, which was meant to discriminate distant-metastatic patients. Via MiXCR, TCRdb re-called the PCR reads. The authors' filters were not applied to this entry. The table includes about 21,000 clones, around 20% detected once. Trimming took 2 bases from V and 8 from J, leaving 8 bases between them. The length of the CDR3 is 12 residues. The germline CDR1 and CDR2 sequences are SGHKS and YYEKEE (reference sequence). The sequence derives from a male donor with papillary thyroid cancer or a benign thyroid nodule (not recorded which). Some clones in this sample may be carry-over from other donors' samples. What was sequenced was blood. The rearrangement links TRBV5-5 to TRBJ2-1; no reliable D call. The CDR3 DNA is TGTGCCAGCAGCTTCGCCGTACATGAGCAGTTCTTC. Translating gives CASSFAVHEQFF.